This TCR beta chain was recovered during a study of vaccination and CD4 T cells after COVID-19. Study information: Across the group, participants received two doses of either BNT162b2 or mRNA-1273 vaccine. Cells received overlapping spike peptides from SARS-CoV-2, HCoV-NL63, HCoV-OC43 and HCoV-229E as stimulation. Findings of the study overall: SARS-CoV-2-reactive clonotypes rose nonsignificantly, with the median going from roughly 19 to 38.

The Oncomine TCR Beta short-read assay sequenced DNA from cultured CD4+ T cells. A single record per CDR3 protein comes from TCRdb applying MiXCR to the PCR reads. In the table there are 20,000 to 30,000 distinct CDR3 sequences, approximately 64% of which are singletons. Documented treatment: roughly 10-day PBMC culture with coronavirus spike peptide pools or control peptides (ViraFEST assay). This clonotype was observed once. What it recognizes is unknown. The CDR3 extends over 15 amino acids. Germline values: CDR1 LNHNV, CDR2 YYDKDF (reference sequence). Trimming cost V 0 bases and J 4 bases; bases outside gene matches: 4.

The TCR was taken from a human donor who received a COVID-19 vaccine. Sample: CD4+ T cells from blood, cultured in vitro, taken after SARS-CoV-2 vaccination. The genes are TRBV15 and TRBJ2-5, with TRBD2 matching over 8 bases. The chain's CDR3 is CATSREGLGGETQYF. The CDR3 DNA sequence: TGTGCCACCAGCAGAGAGGGACTAGGTGGAGAGACCCAGTACTTC.